This TCR beta chain was identified during a study of STAT5B mutations in CD4+ large granular lymphocyte leukemia. The V segment lost 6 bases and the J segment 5 bases; nucleotides outside the gene matches: 5. Germline CDR1 and CDR2: SQVTM and ANQGSEA. This CDR3 is 12 amino acids long. Sequencing was performed with immunoSEQ multiplex PCR; in TCRdb, only in-frame clones are kept and a portion is missing. The sample has some 33,000 clones; around four fifths are singletons. The origin of this receptor is a human donor in good health. Sequenced input: CD4+ T cells from blood buffy coats. The V gene is TRBV29-1, the J gene TRBJ1-2; 8 bases fit TRBD1. Here the CDR3 reads CSVWTGSYGYTF. In DNA, the CDR3 is TGCAGCGTGTGGACAGGGTCTTATGGCTACACCTTC. The full variable domain, rest sourced from reference TRBV29-1 and TRBJ1-2, is SAVISQKPSRDICQRGTSLTIQCQVDSQVTMMFWYRQQPGQSLTLIATANQGSEATYESGFVIDKFPISRPNLTFSTLTVSNMSPEDSSIYLCSVWTGSYGYTFGSGTRLTVV.